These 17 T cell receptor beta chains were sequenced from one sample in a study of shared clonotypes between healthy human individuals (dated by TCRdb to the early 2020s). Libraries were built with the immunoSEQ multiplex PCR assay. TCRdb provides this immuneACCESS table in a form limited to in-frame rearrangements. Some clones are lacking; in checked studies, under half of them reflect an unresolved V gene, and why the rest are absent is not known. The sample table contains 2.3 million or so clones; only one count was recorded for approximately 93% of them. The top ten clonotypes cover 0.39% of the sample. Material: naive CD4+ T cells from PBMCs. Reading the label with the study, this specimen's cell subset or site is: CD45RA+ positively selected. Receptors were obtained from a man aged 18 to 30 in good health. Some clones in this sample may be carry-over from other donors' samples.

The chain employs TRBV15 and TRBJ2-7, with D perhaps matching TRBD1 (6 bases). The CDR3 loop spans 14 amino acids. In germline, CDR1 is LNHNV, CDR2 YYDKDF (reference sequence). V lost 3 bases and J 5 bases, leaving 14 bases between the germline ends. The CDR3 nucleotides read TGTGCCACCAGCAGTCACAGGGTTAGGAACGAGCAGTACTTC. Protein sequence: CATSSHRVRNEQYF.

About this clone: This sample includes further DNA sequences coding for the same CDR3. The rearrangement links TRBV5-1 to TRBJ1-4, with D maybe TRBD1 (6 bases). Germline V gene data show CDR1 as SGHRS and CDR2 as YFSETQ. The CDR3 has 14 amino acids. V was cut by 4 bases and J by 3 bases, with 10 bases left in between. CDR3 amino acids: CASSTQGSNEKLFF. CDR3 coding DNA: TGCGCCAGCAGCACACAGGGCTCTAATGAAAAACTGTTTTTT.

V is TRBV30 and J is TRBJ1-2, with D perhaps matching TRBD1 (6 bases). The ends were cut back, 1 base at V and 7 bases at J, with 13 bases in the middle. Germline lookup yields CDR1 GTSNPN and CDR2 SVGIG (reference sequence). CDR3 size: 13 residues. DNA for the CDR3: TGTGCCTGGAGTGCGAACAGGGTTACTGGCTACACCTTC. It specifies CAWSANRVTGYTF.

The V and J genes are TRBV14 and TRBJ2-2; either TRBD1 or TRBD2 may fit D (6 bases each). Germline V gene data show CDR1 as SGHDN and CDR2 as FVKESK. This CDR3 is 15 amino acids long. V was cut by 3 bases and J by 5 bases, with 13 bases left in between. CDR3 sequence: CASSHATGATGELFF. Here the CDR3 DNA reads TGTGCCAGCAGCCATGCCACGGGGGCTACCGGGGAGCTGTTTTTT.

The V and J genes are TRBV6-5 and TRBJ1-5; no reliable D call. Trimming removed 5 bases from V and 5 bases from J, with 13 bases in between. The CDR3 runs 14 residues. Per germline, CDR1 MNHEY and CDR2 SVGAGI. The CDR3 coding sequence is TGTGCCAGCAGTGAAGTATCGGGTTATCAGCCCCAGCATTTT. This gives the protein CASSEVSGYQPQHF.

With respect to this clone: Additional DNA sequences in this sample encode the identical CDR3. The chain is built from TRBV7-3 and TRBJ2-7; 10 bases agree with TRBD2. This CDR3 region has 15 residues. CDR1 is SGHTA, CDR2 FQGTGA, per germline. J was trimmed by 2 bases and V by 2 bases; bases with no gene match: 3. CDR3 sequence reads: CASSLEAGGPYEQYF. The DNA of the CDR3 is TGTGCCAGCAGCTTAGAAGCGGGAGGGCCCTACGAGCAGTACTTC.

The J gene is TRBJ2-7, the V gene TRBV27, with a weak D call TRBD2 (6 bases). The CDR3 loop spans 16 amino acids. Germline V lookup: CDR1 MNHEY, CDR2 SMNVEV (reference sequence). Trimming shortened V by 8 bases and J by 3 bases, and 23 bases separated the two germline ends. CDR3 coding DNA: TGTGCCAGCCGATGGGACGGGGGAGGCGTCCTCTACGAGCAGTACTTC. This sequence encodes CASRWDGGGVLYEQYF.

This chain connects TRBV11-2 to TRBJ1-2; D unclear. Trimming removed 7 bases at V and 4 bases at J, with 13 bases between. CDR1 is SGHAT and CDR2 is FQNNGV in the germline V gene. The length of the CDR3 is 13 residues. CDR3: CASTLGLGYGYTF. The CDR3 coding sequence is TGTGCCAGCACCCTAGGACTCGGCTATGGCTACACCTTC. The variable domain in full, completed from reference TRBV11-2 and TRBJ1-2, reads EAGVAQSPRYKIIEKRQSVAFWCNPISGHATLYWYQQILGQGPKLLIQFQNNGVVDDSQLPKDRFSAERLKGVDSTLKIQPAKLEDSAVYLCASTLGLGYGYTFGSGTRLTVV.

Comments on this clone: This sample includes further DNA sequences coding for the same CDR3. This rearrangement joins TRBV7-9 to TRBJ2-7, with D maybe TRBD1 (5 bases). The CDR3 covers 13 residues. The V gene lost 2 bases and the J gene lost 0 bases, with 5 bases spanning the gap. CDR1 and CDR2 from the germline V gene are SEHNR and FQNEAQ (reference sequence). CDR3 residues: CASSLRGSYEQYF. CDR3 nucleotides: TGTGCCAGCAGCTTAAGGGGCTCCTACGAGCAGTACTTC.

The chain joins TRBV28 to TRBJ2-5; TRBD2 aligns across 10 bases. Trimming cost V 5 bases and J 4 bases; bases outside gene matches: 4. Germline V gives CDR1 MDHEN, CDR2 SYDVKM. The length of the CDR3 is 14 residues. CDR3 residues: CASSLAGDLETQYF. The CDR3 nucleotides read TGTGCCAGCAGTCTAGCGGGAGATTTAGAGACCCAGTACTTC.

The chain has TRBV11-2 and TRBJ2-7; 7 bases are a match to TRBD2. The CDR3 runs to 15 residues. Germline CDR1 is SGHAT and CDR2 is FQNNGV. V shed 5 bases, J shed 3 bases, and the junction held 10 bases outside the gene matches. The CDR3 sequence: CASSQGSGGSYEQYF. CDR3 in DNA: TGTGCCAGCAGCCAAGGCTCCGGCGGGAGCTACGAGCAGTACTTC.

CDR3 residues: CASSLGVAANTGELFF. The CDR3 DNA is TGTGCCAGCAGCCTCGGAGTAGCCGCCAACACCGGGGAGCTGTTTTTT. V and J are TRBV11-2 and TRBJ2-2; D is unclear. CDR3 size: 16 residues. CDR1 is SGHAT and CDR2 is FQNNGV in the germline V gene. V shed 5 bases and J shed 2 bases, with 15 bases lying between them.

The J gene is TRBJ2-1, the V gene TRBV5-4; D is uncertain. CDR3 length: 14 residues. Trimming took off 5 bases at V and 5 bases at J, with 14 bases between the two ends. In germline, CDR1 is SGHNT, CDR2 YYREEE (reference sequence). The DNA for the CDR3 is TGTGCCAGCAGTACTACTAAACCCAACAATGAGCAGTTCTTC. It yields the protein CASSTTKPNNEQFF.

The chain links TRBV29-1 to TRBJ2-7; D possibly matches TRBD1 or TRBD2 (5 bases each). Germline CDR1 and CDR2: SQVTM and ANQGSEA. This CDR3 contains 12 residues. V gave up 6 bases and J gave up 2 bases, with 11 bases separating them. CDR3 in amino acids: CSVGEPTYEQYF. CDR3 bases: TGCAGCGTGGGGGAACCAACCTACGAGCAGTACTTC.

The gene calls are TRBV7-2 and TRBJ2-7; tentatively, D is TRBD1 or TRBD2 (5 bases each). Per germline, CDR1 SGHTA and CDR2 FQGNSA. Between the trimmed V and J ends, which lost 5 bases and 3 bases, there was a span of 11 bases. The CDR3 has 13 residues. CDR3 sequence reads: CASSPGTHYEQYF. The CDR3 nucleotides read TGTGCCAGCAGCCCCGGGACCCACTACGAGCAGTACTTC.

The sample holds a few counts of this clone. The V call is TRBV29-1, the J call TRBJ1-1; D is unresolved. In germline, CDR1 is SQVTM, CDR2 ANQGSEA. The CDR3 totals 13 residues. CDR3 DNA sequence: TGCAGGCGACCTCAGGACTCAGACACTGAAGCTTTCTTT. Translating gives CRRPQDSDTEAFF.

Here the CDR3 reads CASSFGSGTSGRVGQFF. Here the CDR3 DNA reads TGTGCCAGCAGCTTTGGGTCCGGGACTAGCGGGAGGGTGGGGCAGTTCTTC. V usage is TRBV7-6 and J usage is TRBJ2-1; 16 bases fit TRBD2. There are 17 residues in the CDR3. With 3 bases clipped from V and 12 bases from J, the junction kept 11 bases outside the gene matches. From germline, CDR1 is SGHVS and CDR2 FNYEAQ.